There are a few counts of the clone carrying this TCR beta chain. The antigen is not known. TCRdb independently ran MiXCR on the reads; one entry per CDR3 protein. The repertoire includes 150,000 to 200,000 distinct CDR3 sequences, about a sixth of them detected once, and about 17% sits in the top ten. These data belong to a study of T cell repertoires in cytomegalovirus infection. Study summary: Both a matching HLA type and CMV infection were indicated by public TCR beta signatures.

There are 13 residues in the CDR3. Trimming stripped 4 bases from V and 8 bases from J, with 14 bases between. Per germline, CDR1 MNHEY and CDR2 SVGAGI. Study-level results: The ex vivo response showed dominance by HLA-C-restricted CMV-specific TCR beta clonotypes.

The chain couples TRBV6-5 to TRBJ1-1; a possible D gene is TRBD1 (6 bases). The sequence was obtained from a human donor in good health (CMV status not recorded). Some clones in this sample may be carry-over from other donors' samples. Input material: CD8+ T cells from PBMCs. This CDR3 is CASSFSRTDEAFF. The CDR3, as DNA: TGTGCCAGCAGTTTTAGTAGGACAGACGAAGCTTTCTTT.